This is a list of T cell receptor beta chains from one sample in a study of T cells in Graves' hyperthyroidism and ophthalmopathy. MiXCR was run by TCRdb on the multiplex PCR reads, yielding one entry per CDR3 protein. The data show nearly 110,000 distinct CDR3 sequences, about 16% seen once. Material for sequencing was blood. The receptors originated from a woman aged 45 to 65 with Graves' hyperthyroidism. Both conserved end residues are part of each CDR3. The D gene is left open where the match is weak. Only some rows state a clone size, as once, few, many or a class for expanded clones.

d_call j_call v_call clone_size cdr3_aa cdr3_nt
- TRBJ2-3 TRBV12-3/TRBV12-4 many CASSFTDTQYF TGTGCCAGCAGTTTCACAGATACGCAGTATTTT
TRBD1 TRBJ1-6 TRBV6-1 many CASSGDRSPYNSPLHF TGTGCCAGCAGTGGGGACAGGAGCCCCTATAATTCACCCCTCCACTTT
TRBD2 TRBJ2-5 TRBV6-1 many CASSYSGRAGETQYF TGTGCCAGTTCCTATAGCGGGAGGGCGGGGGAGACCCAGTACTTC
TRBD2 TRBJ2-1 TRBV7-9 many CASSLFVPGLAGGGLKGDEQFF TGTGCCAGCAGCTTATTCGTTCCCGGACTAGCGGGAGGGGGGTTGAAAGGGGATGAGCAGTTCTTC
TRBD2 TRBJ2-2 TRBV3-1 many CASSPRGGSSGELFF TGTGCCAGCAGCCCTCGGGGGGGCTCAAGCGGGGAGCTGTTTTTT
- TRBJ1-1 TRBV3-1 many CASSHVGGDTEAFF TGTGCCAGCAGCCACGTCGGAGGAGACACTGAAGCTTTCTTT
- TRBJ2-1 TRBV7-8 many CASSLAPSDNEQFF TGTGCCAGCAGCTTAGCTCCTAGTGACAATGAGCAGTTCTTC
TRBD2 TRBJ2-1 TRBV9 - CASSEGGLADYNEQFF TGTGCCAGCAGCGAAGGAGGTCTAGCGGATTACAATGAGCAGTTCTTC
- TRBJ2-2 TRBV5-5 many CASSLTSTNTGELFF TGTGCCAGCAGCTTGACTAGCACGAACACCGGGGAGCTGTTTTTT
- TRBJ2-5 TRBV6-1 many CASSEAQPGQETQYF TGTGCCAGCAGTGAAGCGCAACCCGGCCAAGAGACCCAGTACTTC
- TRBJ1-4 TRBV11-2 - CASSPSGTAMSVANEKLFF TGTGCCAGCAGCCCCTCGGGGACGGCTATGTCTGTAGCTAATGAAAAACTGTTTTTT
- TRBJ1-2 TRBV20-1 many CSAPLAGVYGYTF TGCAGTGCGCCCCTGGCAGGGGTCTATGGCTACACCTTC
- TRBJ2-1 TRBV5-1 many CASSVGGLSYNEQFF TGCGCCAGCTCGGTCGGGGGCCTCTCCTACAATGAGCAGTTCTTC
TRBD2 TRBJ2-3 TRBV5-6 many CASSLGPSGSGTDTQYF TGTGCCAGCAGCTTGGGACCCAGCGGGAGTGGCACAGATACGCAGTATTTT
TRBD1 TRBJ1-1 TRBV27 many CASRPTGGRVTEAFF TGTGCCAGCAGACCTACAGGGGGTAGAGTCACTGAAGCTTTCTTT
TRBD1 TRBJ1-6 TRBV4-1 many CASSQVGGADSPLHF TGCGCCAGCAGCCAAGTAGGGGGCGCGGATTCACCCCTCCACTTT
- TRBJ2-5 TRBV7-6 many CASSPLDSQETQYF TGTGCCAGCAGCCCGCTAGACAGCCAAGAGACCCAGTACTTC
TRBD1 TRBJ1-2 TRBV20-1 many CSARTGGFNYGYTF TGCAGTGCTAGGACAGGGGGATTTAACTATGGCTACACCTTC
- TRBJ2-2 TRBV11-2 many CASSLGSTGELFF TGTGCCAGCAGCTTAGGGTCCACCGGGGAGCTGTTTTTT
- TRBJ2-7 TRBV6-1 many CASRDPGAEQYF TGTGCCAGCAGGGATCCCGGAGCCGAGCAGTACTTC
TRBD1 TRBJ1-2 TRBV5-4 few CASSRTGQTNYGYTF TGTGCCAGCAGCCGAACGGGACAGACTAACTATGGCTACACCTTC
- TRBJ2-1 TRBV9 few CASRSGGEQFF TGTGCCAGCCGCAGCGGCGGTGAGCAGTTCTTC
- TRBJ1-1 TRBV19 - CASSSLLQGGGNTEAFF TGTGCCAGTAGTTCTCTTTTACAGGGTGGCGGAAACACTGAAGCTTTCTTT
- TRBJ2-3 TRBV24-1 - CATSNTSTSQYF TGTGCCACCAGTAATACATCGACTAGTCAGTATTTT
- TRBJ2-7 TRBV28 - CASSEPGGRDFYEQYF TGTGCCAGCAGTGAACCAGGGGGAAGGGACTTCTACGAGCAGTACTTC
- TRBJ2-1 TRBV2 - CASGPLYEQFF TGTGCCAGCGGGCCGCTCTATGAGCAGTTCTTC
TRBD1 TRBJ2-3 TRBV12-3/TRBV12-4 many CASTRTGLEDTQYF TGTGCCAGCACCCGGACAGGCTTGGAAGATACGCAGTATTTT
- TRBJ2-1 TRBV20-1 many CSARVQNNEQFF TGCAGTGCTAGAGTACAGAACAATGAGCAGTTCTTC
- TRBJ1-2 TRBV19 many CASSRGLSNYGYTF TGTGCCAGTAGTAGGGGGCTGTCCAACTATGGCTACACCTTC
- TRBJ1-3 TRBV28 - CASSSRIVQGGNTIYF TGTGCCAGCAGTTCTCGCATCGTACAAGGCGGAAACACCATATATTTT
- TRBJ2-2 TRBV2 many CASSVRILNTGELFF TGTGCCAGCAGTGTCAGAATATTGAACACCGGGGAGCTGTTTTTT
TRBD2 TRBJ2-7 TRBV2 many CASRGLAGVGEQYF TGTGCCAGCAGAGGACTAGCGGGAGTAGGTGAGCAGTACTTC
- TRBJ1-4 TRBV7-6 many CASSLTEFGEKLFF TGTGCCAGCAGCTTAACTGAGTTCGGGGAAAAACTGTTTTTT
TRBD1 TRBJ1-5 TRBV5-5 many CASSLTGTGGQPQHF TGTGCCAGCAGCTTAACCGGGACAGGGGGTCAGCCCCAGCATTTT
- TRBJ2-1 TRBV20-1 - CSASPRGGKDEQFF TGCAGTGCTAGTCCCCGAGGAGGGAAGGATGAGCAGTTCTTC
TRBD2 TRBJ2-5 TRBV9 - CASSVGSSGGQETQYF TGTGCCAGCAGCGTAGGCTCATCGGGGGGCCAAGAGACCCAGTACTTC
TRBD1 TRBJ1-2 TRBV5-8 many CASSLPDREYGYTF TGTGCCAGCAGCTTGCCCGACAGGGAGTATGGCTACACCTTC
TRBD1 TRBJ2-7 TRBV2 many CASRARTGTSYEQYF TGTGCCAGCAGGGCCCGGACAGGGACCTCCTACGAGCAGTACTTC
TRBD1 TRBJ1-2 TRBV30 many CAWRRDSSRGYTF TGTGCCTGGAGGAGGGACAGCTCGAGGGGCTACACCTTC
- TRBJ1-4 TRBV20-1 many CSARTHRAANEKLFF TGCAGTGCGAGGACCCATAGGGCAGCTAATGAAAAACTGTTTTTT
- TRBJ2-1 TRBV12-3/TRBV12-4 few CASSDLSVGFF TGTGCCAGCAGTGACCTCTCGGTTGGGTTCTTC
- TRBJ1-1 TRBV6-5 many CASSYGRDITEAFF TGTGCCAGCAGTTACGGCCGGGATATCACTGAAGCTTTCTTT
TRBD1 TRBJ2-1 TRBV29-1 - CSVDGTGVTDEQFF TGCAGCGTTGACGGGACAGGGGTTACGGATGAGCAGTTCTTC
- TRBJ2-5 TRBV13 once CASSSPQAIQETQYF TGTGCCAGCAGCTCCCCCCAAGCGATCCAAGAGACCCAGTACTTC
TRBD1 TRBJ2-3 TRBV29-1 many CSVGQGGDTQYF TGCAGCGTTGGACAGGGGGGAGATACGCAGTATTTT